A selection of T cell receptor beta chains follows, all from one sample in a study of blood T cell repertoires in COVID-19. Sequencing used immunoSEQ multiplex PCR; TCRdb keeps in-frame clones, though not all of them. The top ten clones hold approximately 5.4% of a sample with approximately 160,000 clones, over 75% of them seen once. The sample comprised PBMCs or T cells enriched from blood (not recorded which). These receptors all stem from a man between 35 and 55 years old who had recovered from COVID-19. The CDR3 runs from the conserved cysteine through the conserved F or W. A D gene is named only where the DNA matches it firmly. The size entry is marked missing in some rows and otherwise reads once, few, many or a size class.

size	V	J	D	DNA	CDR3
once	TRBV19	TRBJ2-4	-	TGTGCCAGTAGGGAGGGGGGGAGGAAGACCAAAAACATTCAGTACTTC	CASREGGRKTKNIQYF
-	TRBV2	TRBJ1-4	TRBD1	TGTGCCAGCAGCGGTTATCACGGGACAGGGGAAAATGAAAAACTGTTTTTT	CASSGYHGTGENEKLFF
once	TRBV18	TRBJ2-3	TRBD1	TGTGCCAGCTCACAAGCCGGGACAGGGGCCCGGCCCGGGACAGATACGCAGTATTTT	CASSQAGTGARPGTDTQYF
-	TRBV6-5	TRBJ1-1	-	TGTGCCAGCATTCCATCTAACGGGAGGGGAACTGAAGCTTTCTTT	CASIPSNGRGTEAFF
-	TRBV5-1	TRBJ2-3	TRBD2	TGCGCCAGTTCTCAAGCGGGGGGGCTGACAGATACGCAGTATTTT	CASSQAGGLTDTQYF
-	TRBV4-1	TRBJ2-5	TRBD1	TGCGCCAGCAGCCAAGGCGTTCGGGGACAGGGGAGTTACGAGACCCAGTACTTC	CASSQGVRGQGSYETQYF
-	TRBV19	TRBJ1-1	-	TGTGCCAGTAGTAACAGTATGAACACTGAAGCTTTCTTT	CASSNSMNTEAFF
-	TRBV3-1/TRBV3-2	TRBJ1-2	-	TGTGCCAGCAGCCCCCCGGGGGGGCCGATCGGAGGCTACACCTTC	CASSPPGGPIGGYTF
-	TRBV5-1	TRBJ2-3	TRBD1	TGCGCCAGCAGCCGCGGTGGACAGGGAGGAGATACGCAGTATTTT	CASSRGGQGGDTQYF
-	TRBV19	TRBJ2-3	TRBD1	TGTGCCAGTAGTGCGGGACAGGGAATTTTTTGGGAGGCGCAGTATTTT	CASSAGQGIFWEAQYF
-	TRBV6-1	TRBJ1-5	TRBD1	TGTGCCAGCAGTGCCCGGACAGGGGACGGCGGCAATCAGCCCCAGCATTTT	CASSARTGDGGNQPQHF
-	TRBV7-9	TRBJ1-1	-	TGTGCCAGCGGCACCAGGGGACGGGGATCCATTGAAGCTTTCTTT	CASGTRGRGSIEAFF
few	TRBV30	TRBJ1-2	TRBD1	TGTGCCTGGACAGGGGGCTATGGCTACACCTTC	CAWTGGYGYTF
-	TRBV4-1	TRBJ1-5	TRBD1	TGCGCCAGCAGCCAAGAGGCCGCAGGGGGCAGGCAGCCCCAGCATTTT	CASSQEAAGGRQPQHF
-	TRBV4-2	TRBJ2-5	TRBD2	TGTGCCAGCAGCCAAGGGACTAGCGGGGGGCAAGAGACCCAGTACTTC	CASSQGTSGGQETQYF
once	TRBV11-3	TRBJ1-2	-	TGTGCCAGCAGCTTAAACAGATCCTATGGCTACACCTTC	CASSLNRSYGYTF
-	TRBV19	TRBJ1-1	TRBD1	TGTGCCAGTAGACCTCCCAGGACAGGAGGCATGAACACTGAAGCTTTCTTT	CASRPPRTGGMNTEAFF
once	TRBV24-1	TRBJ1-2	TRBD1	TGTGCCACCAGTGCGGGACAGGGTGATGGCTACACCTTC	CATSAGQGDGYTF
-	TRBV10-3	TRBJ1-5	-	TGTGCCATCAGTGAGCAAACAGGGATTCAGCCCCAGCATTTT	CAISEQTGIQPQHF
-	TRBV25-1	TRBJ1-2	-	TGTGCCAGCAGTGGCGACAGGTTTGGGTATGGCTACACCTTC	CASSGDRFGYGYTF
-	TRBV6-5	TRBJ2-3	-	TGTGCCAGCAGGCCGGGGTACTCCCCCCCAGATACGCAGTATTTT	CASRPGYSPPDTQYF
-	TRBV9	TRBJ2-2	-	TGTGCCAGCAGCGCCCGGGGGATTGACACCGGGGAGCTGTTTTTT	CASSARGIDTGELFF
-	TRBV18	TRBJ1-1	-	TGTGCCAGCTCACTCGCCGACAGGTCCTTCACTGAAGCTTTCTTT	CASSLADRSFTEAFF
-	TRBV5-1	TRBJ1-1	-	TGCGCCAGCAGCTTGGCGGGGTCGGAGTCAGCTTTCTTT	CASSLAGSESAFF
-	TRBV11-2	TRBJ2-5	TRBD2	TGTGCCAGCAGCTTGGGACTAGCGGAGCAAGAGACCCAGTACTTC	CASSLGLAEQETQYF
-	TRBV2	TRBJ2-3	TRBD2	TGTGCCAGCGGCAGCGGGGGGCCATCCACAGATACGCAGTATTTT	CASGSGGPSTDTQYF
once	TRBV7-2	TRBJ2-1	-	TGTGCCAGCAGCTTAAATTCAGGACTTAACAATGAGCAGTTCTTC	CASSLNSGLNNEQFF
-	TRBV14	TRBJ1-1	-	TGTGCCAGCGGCAGGGGTGGGCTAGCTTTCTTT	CASGRGGLAFF
-	TRBV9	TRBJ2-6	TRBD1	TGTGCCAGCAGCGTAGAGCTACCGGGACAGGACCCCTCTGGGGCCAACGTCCTGACTTTC	CASSVELPGQDPSGANVLTF
once	TRBV5-1	TRBJ2-7	TRBD2	TGCGCCAGCAGCTTAAGCGGGGGGGCCCCCTACGAGCAGTACTTC	CASSLSGGAPYEQYF
-	TRBV19	TRBJ1-2	-	TGTGCCAGTACCATCTCCGCTGGTGCGAACTATGGCTACACCTTC	CASTISAGANYGYTF
-	TRBV10-1	TRBJ2-3	TRBD1	TGCGCCAGCAGTGAAGGACAGGGGACAGATACGCAGTATTTT	CASSEGQGTDTQYF
-	TRBV19	TRBJ1-3	-	TGTGCCAGTAGTGACGACAGATCTGGAAACACCATATATTTT	CASSDDRSGNTIYF
-	TRBV27	TRBJ1-4	-	TGTGCCAGCAGTTCAACCGGGCCAGGGCGTGAAAAACTGTTTTTT	CASSSTGPGREKLFF
-	TRBV10-3	TRBJ1-2	TRBD1	TGTGCCATCAGTGGGGACAGAGGGTATGGCTACACCTTC	CAISGDRGYGYTF